This T cell receptor beta chain was captured in a study of T cell repertoires in ileal Crohn's disease. Study as a whole: MI samples are biopsies from the surgical specimen's proximal margin.

Germline V gene sequence: CDR1 SGHTA, CDR2 FQGNSA. V was clipped by 5 bases and J by 5 bases; unmatched bases: 15. The CDR3 loop spans 18 amino acids. Clones were read by immunoSEQ multiplex PCR, and TCRdb kept only the in-frame ones, dropping some. This table has a few thousand clones, over 55% appearing once. This sample's time point: proximal margin of the surgical specimen (macroscopically non-inflamed). Study-level findings and limits: Compared with CD4 T cells, sorted CD8 cells carried more expanded clones. Active smokers at surgery had more clonal expansions than non-smokers.

This clone was seen only a few times. The antigen remains unidentified. This TCR was sampled from an adult with Crohn's disease. The chain recombines TRBV7-2 with TRBJ1-6; 7 bases are a match to TRBD1. What was sequenced was ileal tissue. CDR3 nucleotides: TGTGCCAGCAGCCCCACCGGGACAGCTACCAAGAATAATTCACCCCTCCACTTT. Its translation: CASSPTGTATKNNSPLHF. The full variable domain, completed using reference TRBV7-2 and TRBJ1-6, is GAGVSQSPSNKVTEKGKDVELRCDPISGHTALYWYRQSLGQGLEFLIYFQGNSAPDKSGLPSDRFSAERTGGSVSTLTIQRTQQEDSAVYLCASSPTGTATKNNSPLHFGNGTRLTVT.